This TCR beta chain was observed in a study of T-cell memory formation after mild COVID-19. Notes on this clonotype: Its antigen is as yet unknown.

TCR alpha and TCR beta cDNA libraries carrying sample barcodes and UMIs came from 5'RACE with constant-segment primers. TCRdb passed the 5' RACE reads through MiXCR, listing each CDR3 protein once. The sample lists 470,000 or so distinct CDR3 sequences; approximately 23% were seen once. The study's findings and limits: Day 15 to 85 contracting clones showed balanced CD4/CD8; later expanders leaned CD4+. Chiefly within CM and EM were the contracting CD4+ clones; CD8+ ones were within EMRA. The study detected some responding clones in pre-infection memory, suggesting cross-reactive memory joined.

The sample taken for sequencing was PBMCs or a T cell subset sorted from them (not recorded which). This clonotype was sampled from an adult woman who had mild COVID-19 (a few samples of this study predate the infection). Cell type and time point are not known.

The CDR3 protein is CASSSGYTQYF. DNA of the CDR3: TGTGCCAGCAGTTCGGGTTATACGCAGTATTTT. The rearrangement joins TRBV12-3 or TRBV12-4 to TRBJ2-3; D is ambiguous. The CDR3 contains 11 residues. V was pared by 4 bases and J by 7 bases, with 6 bases between.